This TCR beta chain was sequenced for a study of vaccination effects on CD4 cells after COVID-19. On the study more broadly: All study participants received two doses of BNT162b2 or mRNA-1273 vaccine.

Using viral peptide pools, the ViraFEST assay grew out antigen-specific CD4+ T cells prior to sequencing. The authors isolated CD4+ T cells after approximately 9 days of culture. Vaccinated participants had no history of SARS-CoV-2 infection and tested negative for nucleocapsid antibodies. Study observations and caveats: Only 1 of 255 vaccine-induced clones from healthy vaccinees cross-reacted with common cold coronaviruses.

Sequenced by immunoSEQ multiplex PCR; TCRdb stores in-frame clones only, minus some. The sample lists some 60,000 clones; 60% to 80% were seen once. Germline loops: CDR1 SGHRS, CDR2 YFSETQ. The CDR3 has 16 amino acids. After removal of 5 bases from V and 4 bases from J, the junction contained 9 bases not matched to a gene. In regard to this clone: The antigen is undetermined.

The receptor was isolated from a human donor who received a COVID-19 vaccine. This specimen was CD4+ T cells from PBMCs cultured with HCoV-NL63 spike peptides, taken before COVID-19 vaccination. The chain uses TRBV5-1 and TRBJ2-5; TRBD2 matches 12 bases. In nucleotides, the CDR3 is TGCGCCAGCAGTTCACCTAGCGGGGGGGCCGGAGAGACCCAGTACTTC. Encoded protein: CASSSPSGGAGETQYF.